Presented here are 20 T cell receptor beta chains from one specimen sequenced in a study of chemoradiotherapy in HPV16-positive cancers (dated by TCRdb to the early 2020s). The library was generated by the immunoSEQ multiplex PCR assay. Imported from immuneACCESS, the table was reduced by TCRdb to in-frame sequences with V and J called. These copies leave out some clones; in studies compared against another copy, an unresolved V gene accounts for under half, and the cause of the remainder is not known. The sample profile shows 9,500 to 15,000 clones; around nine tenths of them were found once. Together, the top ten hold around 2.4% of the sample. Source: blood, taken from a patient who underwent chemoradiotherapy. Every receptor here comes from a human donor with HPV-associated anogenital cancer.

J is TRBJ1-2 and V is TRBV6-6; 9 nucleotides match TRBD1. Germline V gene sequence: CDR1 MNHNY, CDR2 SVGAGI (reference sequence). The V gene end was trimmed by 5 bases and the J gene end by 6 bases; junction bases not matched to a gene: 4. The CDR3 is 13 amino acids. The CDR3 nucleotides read TGTGCCAGCAGTCTTAACAGGGGGCATGGCTACACCTTC. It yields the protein CASSLNRGHGYTF.

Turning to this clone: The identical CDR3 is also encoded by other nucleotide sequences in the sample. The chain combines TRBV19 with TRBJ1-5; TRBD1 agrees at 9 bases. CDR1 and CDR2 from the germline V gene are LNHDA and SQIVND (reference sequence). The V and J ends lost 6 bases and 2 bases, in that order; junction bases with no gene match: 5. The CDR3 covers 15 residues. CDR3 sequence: CASRRQGDGNQPQHF. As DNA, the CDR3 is TGTGCCAGTAGGCGACAGGGGGACGGCAATCAGCCCCAGCATTTT.

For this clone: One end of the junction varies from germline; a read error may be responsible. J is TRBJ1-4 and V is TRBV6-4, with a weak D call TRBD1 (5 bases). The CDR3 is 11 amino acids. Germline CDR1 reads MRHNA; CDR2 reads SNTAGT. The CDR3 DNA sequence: TGTGCCAGCAGTTGCGGGGCCTCGACGCGATTT. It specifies CASSCGASTRF.

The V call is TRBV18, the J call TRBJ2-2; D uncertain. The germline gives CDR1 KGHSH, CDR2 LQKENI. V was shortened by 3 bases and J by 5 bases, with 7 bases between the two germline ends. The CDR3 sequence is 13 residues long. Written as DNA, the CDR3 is TGTGCCAGCTCACCTAGACAAACCGGGGAGCTGTTTTTT. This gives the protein CASSPRQTGELFF.

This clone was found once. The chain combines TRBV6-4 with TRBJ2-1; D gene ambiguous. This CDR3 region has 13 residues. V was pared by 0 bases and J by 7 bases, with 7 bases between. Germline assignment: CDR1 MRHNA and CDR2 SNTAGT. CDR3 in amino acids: CASSDSPGNEQFF. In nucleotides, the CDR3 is TGTGCCAGCAGTGACTCTCCCGGGAATGAGCAGTTCTTC.

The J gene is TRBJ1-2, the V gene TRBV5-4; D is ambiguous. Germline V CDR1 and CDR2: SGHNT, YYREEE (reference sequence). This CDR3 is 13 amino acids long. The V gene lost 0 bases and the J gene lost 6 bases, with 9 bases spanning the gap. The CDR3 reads CASSLAGVNGYTF. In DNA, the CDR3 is TGTGCCAGCAGCTTGGCTGGAGTTAATGGCTACACCTTC.

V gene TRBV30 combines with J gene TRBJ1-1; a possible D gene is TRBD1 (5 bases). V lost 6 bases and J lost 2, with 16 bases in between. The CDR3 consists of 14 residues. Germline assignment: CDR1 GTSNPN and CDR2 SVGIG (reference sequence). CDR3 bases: TGTGCCTGCCCAAGGGACCTCAGAAACACTGAAGCTTTCTTT. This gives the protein CACPRDLRNTEAFF.

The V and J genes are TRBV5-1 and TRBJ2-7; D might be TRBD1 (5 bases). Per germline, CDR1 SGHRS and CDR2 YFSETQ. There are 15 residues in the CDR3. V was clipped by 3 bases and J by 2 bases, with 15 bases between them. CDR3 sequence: CASSWGKAGTYEQYF. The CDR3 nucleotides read TGCGCCAGCAGCTGGGGCAAGGCAGGGACCTACGAGCAGTACTTC. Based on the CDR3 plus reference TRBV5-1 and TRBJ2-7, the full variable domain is KAGVTQTPRYLIKTRGQQVTLSCSPISGHRSVSWYQQTPGQGLQFLFEYFSETQRNKGNFPGRFSGRQFSNSRSEMNVSTLELGDSALYLCASSWGKAGTYEQYFGPGTRLTVT.

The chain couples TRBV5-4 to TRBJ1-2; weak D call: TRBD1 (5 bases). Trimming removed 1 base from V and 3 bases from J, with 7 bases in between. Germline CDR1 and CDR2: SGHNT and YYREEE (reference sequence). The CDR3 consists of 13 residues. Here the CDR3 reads CASSLRGYYGYTF. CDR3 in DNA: TGTGCCAGCAGCTTGCGGGGGTACTATGGCTACACCTTC.

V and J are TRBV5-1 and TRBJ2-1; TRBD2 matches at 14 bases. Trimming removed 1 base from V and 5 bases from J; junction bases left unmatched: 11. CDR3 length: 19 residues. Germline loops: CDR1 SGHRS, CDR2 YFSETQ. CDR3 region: CASSLRGLAGVRGNNEQFF. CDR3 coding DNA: TGCGCCAGCAGCTTGAGGGGACTAGCGGGGGTTCGAGGGAACAATGAGCAGTTCTTC.

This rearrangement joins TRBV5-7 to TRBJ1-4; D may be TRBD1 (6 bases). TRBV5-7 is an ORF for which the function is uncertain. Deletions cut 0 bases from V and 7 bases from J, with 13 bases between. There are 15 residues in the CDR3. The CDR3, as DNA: TGTGCCAGCAGCTTGGAAGGACAGTGGCGTGAAAAACTGTTTTTT. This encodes CASSLEGQWREKLFF.

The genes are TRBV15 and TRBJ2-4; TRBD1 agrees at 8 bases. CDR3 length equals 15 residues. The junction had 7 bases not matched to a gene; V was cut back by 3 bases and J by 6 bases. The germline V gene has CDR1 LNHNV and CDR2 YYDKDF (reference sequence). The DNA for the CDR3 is TGTGCCACCAGCAGCAACAGGGGGGCGGTAAACATTCAGTACTTC. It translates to CATSSNRGAVNIQYF.

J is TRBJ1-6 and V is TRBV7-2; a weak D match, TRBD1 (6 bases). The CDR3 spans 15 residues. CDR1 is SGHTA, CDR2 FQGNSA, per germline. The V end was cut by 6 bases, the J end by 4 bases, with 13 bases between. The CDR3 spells CASSRGPPYNSPLHF. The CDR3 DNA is TGTGCCAGCAGTCGGGGGCCCCCTTATAATTCACCCCTCCACTTT.

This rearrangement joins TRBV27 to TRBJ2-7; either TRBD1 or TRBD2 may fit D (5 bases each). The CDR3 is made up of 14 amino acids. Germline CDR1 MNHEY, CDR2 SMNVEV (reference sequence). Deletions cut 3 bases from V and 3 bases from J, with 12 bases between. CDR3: CASSFLGVGYEQYF. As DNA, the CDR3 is TGTGCCAGCAGTTTTTTGGGGGTCGGCTACGAGCAGTACTTC.

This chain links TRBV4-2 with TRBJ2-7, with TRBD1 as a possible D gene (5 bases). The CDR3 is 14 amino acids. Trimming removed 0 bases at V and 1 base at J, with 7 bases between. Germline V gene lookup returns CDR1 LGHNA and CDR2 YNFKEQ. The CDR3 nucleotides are TGTGCCAGCAGCCAAGAACAGGTGTCCTACGAGCAGTACTTC. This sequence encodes CASSQEQVSYEQYF.

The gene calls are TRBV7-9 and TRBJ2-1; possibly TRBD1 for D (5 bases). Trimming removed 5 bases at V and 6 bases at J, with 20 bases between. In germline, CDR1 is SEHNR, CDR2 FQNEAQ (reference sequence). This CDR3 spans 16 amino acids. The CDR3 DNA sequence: TGTGCCAGCAGCGGCCGTTATCCCTGGGGCCTCAATGAGCAGTTCTTC. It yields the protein CASSGRYPWGLNEQFF.

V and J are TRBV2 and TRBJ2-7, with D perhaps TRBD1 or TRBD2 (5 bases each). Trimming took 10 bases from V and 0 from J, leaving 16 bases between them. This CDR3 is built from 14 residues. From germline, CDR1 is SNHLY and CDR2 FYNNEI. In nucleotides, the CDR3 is TGTGCCACCCATGGGGACGGAGGCTCCTACGAGCAGTACTTC. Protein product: CATHGDGGSYEQYF.

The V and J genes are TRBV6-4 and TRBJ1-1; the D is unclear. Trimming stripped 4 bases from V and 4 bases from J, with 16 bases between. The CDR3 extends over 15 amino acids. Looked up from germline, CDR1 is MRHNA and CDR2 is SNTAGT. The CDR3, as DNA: TGTGCCAGCAGTGCTTATGCACGGGAGGGCACTGAAGCTTTCTTT. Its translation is CASSAYAREGTEAFF.

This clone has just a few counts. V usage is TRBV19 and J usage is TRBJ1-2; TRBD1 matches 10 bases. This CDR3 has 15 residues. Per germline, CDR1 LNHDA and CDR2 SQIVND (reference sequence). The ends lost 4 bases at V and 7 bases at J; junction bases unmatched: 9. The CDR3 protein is CASSSLGQGRTGYTF. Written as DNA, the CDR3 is TGTGCCAGTAGTAGCTTGGGACAGGGGAGAACTGGCTACACCTTC.

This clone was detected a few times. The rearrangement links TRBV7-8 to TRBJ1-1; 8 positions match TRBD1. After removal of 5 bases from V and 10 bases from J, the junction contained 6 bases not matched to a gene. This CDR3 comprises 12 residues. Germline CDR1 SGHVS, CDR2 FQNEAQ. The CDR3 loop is CASSPITGGAFF. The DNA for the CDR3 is TGTGCCAGCAGCCCCATAACAGGGGGAGCTTTCTTT.